The 27 T cell receptor beta chains below come from one sample, sequenced in a study of control samples from healthy donors and cancer patients. Here immunoSEQ multiplex PCR was the method, and the copy in TCRdb shows in-frame clones only, minus some. The data hold about 130,000 clones, with around nine tenths observed a single time. Material for sequencing was blood. The receptor source for this set is a man in his forties or fifties in good health.

The DNA of the CDR3 is TGCGCCAGCAGCTTGGGGGGGGCCGGGACTGAAGCTTTCTTT. This codes for CASSLGGAGTEAFF. This chain uses TRBV5-1 with TRBJ1-1, with D tentatively TRBD1 (6 bases). This CDR3 has 14 amino acids. V lost 0 bases and J 5 bases, leaving 11 bases between the germline ends. The germline V gene encodes CDR1 SGHRS and CDR2 YFSETQ.

This chain joins TRBV5-1 and TRBJ1-1; weak D call: TRBD1 (5 bases). CDR1 and CDR2 (germline): SGHRS, YFSETQ. The CDR3 extends over 15 amino acids. Trimming took off 3 bases at V and 2 bases at J, with 14 bases between the two ends. CDR3 in amino acids: CASSSSGTGNTEAFF. The CDR3 coding sequence is TGCGCCAGCAGCTCGTCTGGGACGGGAAACACTGAAGCTTTCTTT.

In its sample, this clone was seen many times. The chain has TRBV2 and TRBJ2-6, with 9 positions matching TRBD1. Trimming cost V 5 bases and J 0 bases; bases outside gene matches: 8. Per germline, CDR1 SNHLY and CDR2 FYNNEI. The CDR3 length is 18 residues. The CDR3 region is CASSPRTGASSGANVLTF. In DNA, the CDR3 is TGTGCCAGCAGTCCTAGGACAGGGGCGAGCTCTGGGGCCAACGTCCTGACTTTC.

This clone appeared a single time. The rearrangement links TRBV4-1 to TRBJ2-5; TRBD1 matches at 8 bases. This CDR3 is 17 amino acids long. With 3 bases clipped from V and 2 bases from J, the junction kept 11 bases outside the gene matches. The germline V gene has CDR1 MGHRA and CDR2 YSYEKL. The CDR3 sequence is CASSHLGQGLGQETQYF. In nucleotides, the CDR3 is TGCGCCAGCAGCCACCTAGGACAGGGATTGGGTCAAGAGACCCAGTACTTC.

V usage is TRBV2 and J usage is TRBJ1-5, with D perhaps matching TRBD1 (6 bases). Trimming took off 0 bases at V and 3 bases at J, with 12 bases between the two ends. Germline V gives CDR1 SNHLY, CDR2 FYNNEI. This CDR3 has 16 residues. CDR3 coding DNA: TGTGCCAGCAGTGAAGCGCTTTGGACAGCCAATCAGCCCCAGCATTTT. As protein: CASSEALWTANQPQHF.

CDR3 nucleotide sequence: TGCAGCGTTGAGGGACAGGCCTACGAGCAGTACTTC. This sequence encodes CSVEGQAYEQYF. V gene TRBV29-1 combines with J gene TRBJ2-7, with 8 nucleotides matching TRBD1. Per germline, CDR1 SQVTM and CDR2 ANQGSEA. Trimming took 3 bases from V and 2 from J; bases not matched to a gene: 0. This CDR3 is built from 12 residues.

About this clone itself: Other DNA variants within this sample encode the same CDR3. This chain connects TRBV28 to TRBJ1-2; D is perhaps TRBD1 (6 bases). The CDR3 extends over 14 amino acids. Trimming shortened V by 3 bases and J by 4 bases, and 12 bases separated the two germline ends. Germline V lookup: CDR1 MDHEN, CDR2 SYDVKM. DNA of the CDR3: TGTGCCAGCAGTTTGGACAGCAGAACCTATGGCTACACCTTC. Protein: CASSLDSRTYGYTF.

The chain carries TRBV29-1 and TRBJ2-2, with D possibly TRBD2 on 6 matching bases. V was clipped by 2 bases and J by 1 base, with 14 bases between them. The V gene's germline CDR1 is SQVTM and CDR2 ANQGSEA. The CDR3 totals 16 residues. CDR3 bases: TGCAGCGTTGAACCTGGGGACGGGGGGAACACCGGGGAGCTGTTTTTT. Its translation: CSVEPGDGGNTGELFF.

DNA of the CDR3: TGCGCCAGCAGCTCTATCCGGGGCCAGGGGACTGAAGCTTTCTTT. Amino acid sequence: CASSSIRGQGTEAFF. The V gene is TRBV5-1, the J gene TRBJ1-1; a weak D match, TRBD1 (6 bases). The CDR3 covers 15 residues. Germline lookup yields CDR1 SGHRS and CDR2 YFSETQ. V lost 3 bases and J lost 5, with 17 bases in between. Together with reference TRBV5-1 and TRBJ1-1, the CDR3 gives the full variable domain: KAGVTQTPRYLIKTRGQQVTLSCSPISGHRSVSWYQQTPGQGLQFLFEYFSETQRNKGNFPGRFSGRQFSNSRSEMNVSTLELGDSALYLCASSSIRGQGTEAFFGQGTRLTVV.

The table lists this clone with a few counts. The chain carries TRBV7-9 and TRBJ2-7, with a possible D match to TRBD1 (6 bases). The CDR3 contains 17 residues. Looked up from germline, CDR1 is SEHNR and CDR2 is FQNEAQ (reference sequence). With 5 bases removed from V and 2 bases from J, the gap between germline ends came to 22 bases. The CDR3 loop reads CASSPTLNTGRAYEQYF. CDR3 nucleotide sequence: TGTGCCAGCAGCCCGACCCTCAACACAGGGAGAGCCTACGAGCAGTACTTC. Looking up the rest from reference TRBV7-9 and TRBJ2-7 gives the full variable domain: DTGVSQNPRHKITKRGQNVTFRCDPISEHNRLYWYRQTLGQGPEFLTYFQNEAQLEKSRLLSDRFSAERPKGSFSTLEIQRTEQGDSAMYLCASSPTLNTGRAYEQYFGPGTRLTVT.

The genes are TRBV6-5 and TRBJ1-1, with D hard to call. Germline loops: CDR1 MNHEY, CDR2 SVGAGI. CDR3 length equals 11 residues. Between the trimmed V and J ends, which lost 5 bases and 4 bases, there was a span of 5 bases. The CDR3 region has the DNA TGTGCCAGCAGTAGAAGCACTGAAGCTTTCTTT. The encoded protein is CASSRSTEAFF.

The J gene is TRBJ2-7, the V gene TRBV3-1 (or the pseudogene TRBV3-2), with D possibly being TRBD1 or TRBD2 (5 bases each). CDR3 length: 13 amino acids. V was clipped by 4 bases and J by 2 bases, with 9 bases between them. From germline, CDR1 is LGHDT and CDR2 YNNKEL (reference sequence). This chain's CDR3 is CASSLMGAYEQYF. In DNA form, the CDR3 reads TGTGCCAGCAGCCTCATGGGGGCCTACGAGCAGTACTTC.

This clone was observed once. V gene TRBV5-1 combines with J gene TRBJ2-5; 7 bases fit TRBD2. Germline CDR1 reads SGHRS; CDR2 reads YFSETQ. The CDR3 length is 14 residues. V shed 2 bases and J 5 bases; nucleotides not matched to a gene: 6. The CDR3 coding sequence is TGCGCCAGCAGCTTAGCGGGACCGACGGAGACCCAGTACTTC. Residues: CASSLAGPTETQYF.

V gene TRBV2 combines with J gene TRBJ2-1, with TRBD1 as a possible D gene (8 bases). The CDR3 is 13 residues long. Deletions cut 5 bases from V and 7 bases from J, with 12 bases between. Germline loops: CDR1 SNHLY, CDR2 FYNNEI. The CDR3 DNA follows: TGTGCCAGCAGTTACAGGGGGGGAAATGAGCAGTTCTTC. It specifies CASSYRGGNEQFF.

This chain links TRBV3-1 (or the pseudogene TRBV3-2) with TRBJ2-5, with 14 bases aligning to TRBD2. Germline values: CDR1 LGHDT, CDR2 YNNKEL (reference sequence). The CDR3 contains 15 residues. V was pared by 8 bases and J by 5 bases, with 7 bases of the junction left unmatched. CDR3 sequence: CASCPGLAGVETQYF. The CDR3 DNA follows: TGTGCCAGCTGCCCGGGACTAGCGGGGGTGGAGACCCAGTACTTC.

The chain joins TRBV25-1 to TRBJ1-4; TRBD1 aligns across 7 bases. The CDR3 length is 15 residues. The germline gives CDR1 MGHDK, CDR2 SYGVNS. The trim removed 6 bases at V and 1 base at J, leaving 5 bases unmatched. CDR3 DNA: TGTGCCAGCAGCCTACCAGGGGGAACTAATGAAAAACTGTTTTTT. Amino acid sequence: CASSLPGGTNEKLFF. The full variable domain, completed using reference TRBV25-1 and TRBJ1-4, is EADIYQTPRYLVIGTGKKITLECSQTMGHDKMYWYQQDPGMELHLIHYSYGVNSTEKGDLSSESTVSRIRTEHFPLTLESARPSHTSQYLCASSLPGGTNEKLFFGSGTQLSVL.

This clone showed up just a few times. V is TRBV11-3 and J is TRBJ1-6; D is uncertain. Germline values: CDR1 SGHNT, CDR2 YENEEA. CDR3 length equals 13 residues. V shed 5 bases and J shed 9 bases, with 11 bases lying between them. DNA of the CDR3: TGTGCCAGCAGCACTACACAGAGTTCACCCCTCCACTTT. Translation: CASSTTQSSPLHF.

V is TRBV10-2 and J is TRBJ2-7; 13 bases align to TRBD2. V lost 3 bases, J lost 5 bases, and 4 bases stayed unmatched. Germline CDR1 reads WSHSY; CDR2 reads SAAADI. The CDR3 sequence is 15 residues long. CDR3 coding DNA: TGCGCCAGCAGTGAACTAGCGGGGGGGCCCAACGAGCAGTACTTC. It is translated as CASSELAGGPNEQYF.

This clone was seen once. The chain joins TRBV29-1 to TRBJ2-1; D is unresolved. This CDR3 has 14 amino acids. V shed 4 bases and J shed 4 bases, with 14 bases lying between them. Germline V CDR1 and CDR2: SQVTM, ANQGSEA. Here the CDR3 reads CSVVDSPAYNEQFF. CDR3 sequence (DNA): TGCAGCGTTGTAGACTCCCCCGCTTACAATGAGCAGTTCTTC.

This chain joins TRBV5-4 and TRBJ1-3, with 7 bases aligning to TRBD1. V lost 4 bases, J lost 0 bases, and 4 bases stayed unmatched. The germline CDR1 and CDR2 sequences are SGHNT and YYREEE (reference sequence). The CDR3 sequence is 15 residues long. The CDR3 DNA follows: TGTGCCAGCAGCCTACAGGGGTTCTCTGGAAACACCATATATTTT. Translation gives CASSLQGFSGNTIYF.

The rearrangement links TRBV5-1 to TRBJ2-7, with D perhaps TRBD1 (5 bases). Per germline, CDR1 SGHRS and CDR2 YFSETQ. The CDR3 sequence is 16 residues long. Trimming left V 0 bases short and J 3 bases short, with 16 bases between. The CDR3 protein is CASSLEIDSLRYEQYF. DNA of the CDR3: TGCGCCAGCAGCTTGGAGATTGACAGCCTACGCTACGAGCAGTACTTC. The variable domain in full, with the rest retrieved from reference TRBV5-1 and TRBJ2-7, is KAGVTQTPRYLIKTRGQQVTLSCSPISGHRSVSWYQQTPGQGLQFLFEYFSETQRNKGNFPGRFSGRQFSNSRSEMNVSTLELGDSALYLCASSLEIDSLRYEQYFGPGTRLTVT.

This clone showed up just once. V is TRBV21-1 and J is TRBJ2-7; TRBD1, the D gene given by the table, was not confirmed from the DNA. TRBV21-1 is an annotated pseudogene. The CDR3 spans 14 residues. The CDR3 DNA sequence: TGTGCCAGCAGGCGCGTTCAGGGGGCCTACGAGCAGTACTTC. This sequence encodes CASRRVQGAYEQYF.

J is TRBJ2-2 and V is TRBV28; TRBD1 or TRBD2 may be the D gene (7 bases each). V lost 8 bases to trimming and J lost 3 bases, with 16 bases between them. Germline V gene sequence: CDR1 MDHEN, CDR2 SYDVKM. The CDR3 extends over 15 amino acids. CDR3 amino acids: CASPRGDSYTGELFF. CDR3 sequence (DNA): TGTGCCAGCCCCCGGGGGGACAGCTACACCGGGGAGCTGTTTTTT.

The chain combines TRBV7-3 with TRBJ2-5; 7 nucleotides align to TRBD2. After removal of 3 bases from V and 5 bases from J, the junction contained 6 bases not matched to a gene. The CDR3 is 14 residues long. CDR1 and CDR2 (germline): SGHTA, FQGTGA. The CDR3 loop is CASSLGGAGETQYF. In DNA form, the CDR3 reads TGTGCCAGCAGCTTGGGCGGAGCGGGGGAGACCCAGTACTTC. Filled out from reference TRBV7-3 and TRBJ2-5, the complete variable domain reads GAGVSQTPSNKVTEKGKYVELRCDPISGHTALYWYRQSLGQGPEFLIYFQGTGAADDSGLPNDRFFAVRPEGSVSTLKIQRTERGDSAVYLCASSLGGAGETQYFGPGTRLLVL.

This chain uses TRBV15 with TRBJ1-1; 8 bases are shared with TRBD1. From germline, CDR1 is LNHNV and CDR2 YYDKDF (reference sequence). With V trimmed by 5 bases and J by 1 base, 3 bases remained unmatched. The CDR3 has 14 amino acids. The CDR3: CATSDTGGNTEAFF. CDR3 nucleotide sequence: TGTGCCACCAGCGATACAGGGGGGAACACTGAAGCTTTCTTT.

CDR3 loop: CAWSGQGFEQYF. The CDR3 DNA sequence: TGTGCCTGGAGTGGACAGGGCTTCGAGCAGTACTTC. V gene TRBV30 combines with J gene TRBJ2-7, with 7 bases fitting TRBD1. J was trimmed by 6 bases and V by 1 base; bases with no gene match: 3. CDR1 and CDR2 (germline): GTSNPN, SVGIG (reference sequence). CDR3 length: 12 amino acids.

Only one count was recorded for this clone. The rearrangement links TRBV10-3 to TRBJ1-2; a possible D gene is TRBD1 (5 bases). CDR3 length: 15 amino acids. The V end was cut by 2 bases, the J end by 4 bases, with 14 bases between. Germline CDR1 and CDR2: ENHRY and SYGVKD. The CDR3 is CAISEGPGTGYGYTF. CDR3 bases: TGTGCCATCAGTGAGGGCCCAGGGACCGGCTATGGCTACACCTTC.